The sequence of this T cell receptor (beta chain) was determined in a study of blood T cell repertoires in COVID-19. Study information: Samples came from the United States, Italy and Spain, spanning acute and convalescent COVID-19. Sources were T cells, B-cell-depleted T cells, or PBMCs; the material itself was cDNA or gDNA.

This CDR3 has 14 residues. The germline V gene encodes CDR1 GTSNPN and CDR2 SVGIG (reference sequence). V dropped 0 bases and J dropped 7; count of bases not matched to a gene: 5. In the original analysis: Amplification of reference gene primers provided the estimated nucleated cell counts. Data came from immunoSEQ multiplex PCR; TCRdb stores just in-frame clones and leaves some out. That table gives V, J and clone size, and the DNA gave D and trimming. Among roughly 65,000 clones listed, around 85% were seen once. Sequencing input: peripheral blood. The sequence was obtained from an elderly woman with active or convalescent COVID-19. The chain links TRBV30 to TRBJ2-1; 8 nucleotides align to TRBD1. CDR3 in amino acids: CAWSVPGQGNEQFF. The CDR3 DNA is TGTGCCTGGAGTGTCCCCGGACAGGGAAATGAGCAGTTCTTC.